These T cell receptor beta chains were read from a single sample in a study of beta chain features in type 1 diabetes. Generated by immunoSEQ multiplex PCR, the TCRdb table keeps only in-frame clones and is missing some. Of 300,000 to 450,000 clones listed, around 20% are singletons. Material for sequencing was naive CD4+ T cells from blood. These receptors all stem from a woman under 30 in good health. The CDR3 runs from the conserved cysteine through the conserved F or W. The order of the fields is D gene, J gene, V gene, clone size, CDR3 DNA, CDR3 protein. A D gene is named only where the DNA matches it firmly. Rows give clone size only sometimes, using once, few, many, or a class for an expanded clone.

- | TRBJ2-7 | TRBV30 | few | TGTGCCTGGGCCCTTTCGGACGAGCAGTACTTC | CAWALSDEQYF
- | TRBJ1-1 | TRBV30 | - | TGTGCCTGGAGTCCCCCTCAGGGCCGGAACACTGAAGCTTTCTTT | CAWSPPQGRNTEAFF
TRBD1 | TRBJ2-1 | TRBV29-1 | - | TGCAGCGTTGTGCGGGACAGGGGGGGAAATGAGCAGTTCTTC | CSVVRDRGGNEQFF
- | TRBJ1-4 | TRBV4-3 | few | TGCGCCAGCAGCCAAGGAGACCCCAGCGAAGTTAATGAAAAACTGTTTTTT | CASSQGDPSEVNEKLFF
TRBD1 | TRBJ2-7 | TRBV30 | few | TGTGCCTGGAGTGTACGAGGGACAGGCTCCTACGAGCAGTACTTC | CAWSVRGTGSYEQYF
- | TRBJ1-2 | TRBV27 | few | TGTGCCAGCAGTCGTTCTAGGGGTGCCGGCTACACCTTC | CASSRSRGAGYTF
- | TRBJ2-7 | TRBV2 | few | TGTGCCAGCAGTAAGGAGGCGGGCAGGAACTACGAGCAGTACTTC | CASSKEAGRNYEQYF
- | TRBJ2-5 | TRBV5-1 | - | TGCGCCAGCAGCCGAGATTTGGAGACCCAGTACTTC | CASSRDLETQYF
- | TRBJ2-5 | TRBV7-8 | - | TGTGCCAGCAGCTCCATAGAGACCCAGTACTTC | CASSSIETQYF
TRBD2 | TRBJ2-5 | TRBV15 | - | TGTGCCACCAGCAGAGACGGGGGGACTAAAGAGACCCAGTACTTC | CATSRDGGTKETQYF
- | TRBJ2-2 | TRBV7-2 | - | TGTGCCAGCAGCAAGGACAGAGCGAACACCGGGGAGCTGTTTTTT | CASSKDRANTGELFF
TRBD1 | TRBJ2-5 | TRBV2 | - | TGTGCCAGCTCGGGACAGATCCAAGAGACCCAGTACTTC | CASSGQIQETQYF
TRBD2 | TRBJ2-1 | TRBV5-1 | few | TGCGCCAGCAGCGTCCCGGGACTAGCGGGAATGTTAGGTGAGCAGTTCTTC | CASSVPGLAGMLGEQFF
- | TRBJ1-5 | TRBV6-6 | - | TGTGCCAGCAGTTTCACAGCGGCCCAGCATTTT | CASSFTAAQHF
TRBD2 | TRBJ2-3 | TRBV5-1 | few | TGCGCCAGCAGCTTTCTAGCGGGAGCAGATACGCAGTATTTT | CASSFLAGADTQYF
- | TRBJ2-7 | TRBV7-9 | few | TGTGCCAGCAAGACGAACAGGTCCCCCGAGCAGTACTTC | CASKTNRSPEQYF
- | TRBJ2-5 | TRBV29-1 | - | TGCAGCGTTGAAGGACTGGCGAGAGAGACCCAGTACTTC | CSVEGLARETQYF
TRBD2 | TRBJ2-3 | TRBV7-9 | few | TGTGCCAGCAGCTCCGGTCATGGGACTAGCGGAGGAGATACGCAGTATTTT | CASSSGHGTSGGDTQYF
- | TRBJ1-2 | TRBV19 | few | TGTGCCAGCATGGACACTCATTATGGCTACACCTTC | CASMDTHYGYTF
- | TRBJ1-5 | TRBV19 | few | TGTGCCAGTAGTATCCGCCTGGGAGGGGGGAATCAGCCCCAGCATTTT | CASSIRLGGGNQPQHF
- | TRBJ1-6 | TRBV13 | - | TGTGCCAGCAGCCCCGGGCGGGGGCGGCTTTCACCCCTCCACTTT | CASSPGRGRLSPLHF
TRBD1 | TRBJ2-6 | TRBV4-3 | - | TGCGCCAGCAGCCAAGAATTAAGGACAGGGGTAACTGGGGCCAACGTCCTGACTTTC | CASSQELRTGVTGANVLTF
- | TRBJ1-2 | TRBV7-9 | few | TGTGCCAGCAGCTCCAACAGGTTAAGCTACACCTTC | CASSSNRLSYTF
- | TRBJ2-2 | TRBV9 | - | TGTGCCAGCGGGGCGGCATCGAACACCGGGGAGCTGTTTTTT | CASGAASNTGELFF
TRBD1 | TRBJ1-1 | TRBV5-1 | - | TGCGCCAGCAGCATACAGGGGCTGAACACTGAAGCTTTCTTT | CASSIQGLNTEAFF
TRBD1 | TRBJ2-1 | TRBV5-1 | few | TGCGCCAGCAGCTTGGTAGGGGGCAGTTACAATGAGCAGTTCTTC | CASSLVGGSYNEQFF
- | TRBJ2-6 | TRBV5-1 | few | TGCGCCAGCAGCTACACATGGGGGGCCAACGTCCTGACTTTC | CASSYTWGANVLTF
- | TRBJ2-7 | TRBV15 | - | TGTGCCACCTCCGAGAATTACGAGCAGTACTTC | CATSENYEQYF
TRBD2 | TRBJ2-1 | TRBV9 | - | TGTGCCAGCAGCGGAGAAGGGACTAGCGGGAGGATGCAGTTCTTC | CASSGEGTSGRMQFF
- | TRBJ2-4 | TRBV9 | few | TGTGCCAGCAACGGAGATACAGGTCGAGGTTCAGCCAAAAACATTCAGTACTTC | CASNGDTGRGSAKNIQYF
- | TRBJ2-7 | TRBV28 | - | TGTGCCAGTCCGGGACTCAGTGGCGAGCAGTACTTC | CASPGLSGEQYF
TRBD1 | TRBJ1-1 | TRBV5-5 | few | TGTGCCAGCAGAACTCCCGGGACAGGGCCTGCTGTGGTCACTGAAGCTTTCTTT | CASRTPGTGPAVVTEAFF
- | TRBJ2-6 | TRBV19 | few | TGTGCCAGTAGTATGGACACGGCTGGGGCCAACGTCCTGACTTTC | CASSMDTAGANVLTF
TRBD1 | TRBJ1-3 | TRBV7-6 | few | TGTGCCAGCAGCTTGTCGGGACAGCGGGGAAACACCATATATTTT | CASSLSGQRGNTIYF
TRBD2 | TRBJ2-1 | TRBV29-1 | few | TGCAGCGTTGGGGGGGGGAAACCATACAATGAGCAGTTCTTC | CSVGGGKPYNEQFF
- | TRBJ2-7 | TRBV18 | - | TGTGCCAGCTCACCAATGGAGGGGGAGCAGTACTTC | CASSPMEGEQYF
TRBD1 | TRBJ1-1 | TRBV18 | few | TGTGCCAGCTCAGGACGACAGGGACCGAACACTGAAGCTTTCTTT | CASSGRQGPNTEAFF
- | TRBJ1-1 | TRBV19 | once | TGTGCCAGCTTGACACCGCCGAACACTGAAGCTTTCTTT | CASLTPPNTEAFF
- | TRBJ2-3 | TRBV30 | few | TGTGCCTGGACAGGGGCTACAGATCCGCAGTATTTT | CAWTGATDPQYF
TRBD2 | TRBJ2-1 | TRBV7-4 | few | TGTGCCAGCAGCTTGAGTCTAGCGGACAATGAGCAGTTCTTC | CASSLSLADNEQFF
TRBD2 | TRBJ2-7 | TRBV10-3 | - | TGTGCCATCAGTACCGGGACTAGCGGCCCTAACGAGCAGTACTTC | CAISTGTSGPNEQYF
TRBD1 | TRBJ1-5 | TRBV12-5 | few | TGTGCTAGTGGAACCACAGGGGGTAACCAGCCCCAGCATTTT | CASGTTGGNQPQHF
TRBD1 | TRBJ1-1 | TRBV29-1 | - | TGCAGCGTTGATACCCGGGACAGGGACACTGAAGCTTTCTTT | CSVDTRDRDTEAFF
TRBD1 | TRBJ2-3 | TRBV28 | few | TGTGCCAGCAGCATACAGGGGGCAACAGATACGCAGTATTTT | CASSIQGATDTQYF
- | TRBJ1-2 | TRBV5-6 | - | TGTGCCAGCAGCCAAACTAGAGCCTATGGCTACACCTTC | CASSQTRAYGYTF